Following are 26 T cell receptor beta chains from one sample sequenced in a study of blood T cell repertoires in COVID-19. The data were produced by immunoSEQ multiplex PCR, yet TCRdb's version contains in-frame clones alone and is incomplete. The sample lists roughly 340,000 clones, 85% to 90% occurring once. Sequencing was performed on PBMCs or T cells enriched from blood (not recorded which). The receptors were sampled from a man aged 18 to 29 who had recovered from COVID-19.

The rearrangement links TRBV7-2 to TRBJ1-3; D gene ambiguous. V shed 5 bases and J shed 0 bases, with 11 bases lying between them. The CDR3 is made up of 15 amino acids. Germline-derived CDR1 and CDR2 are SGHTA and FQGNSA. The CDR3 DNA sequence: TGTGCCAGCAGCCGGACTTTTTCCTCTGGAAACACCATATATTTT. Protein product: CASSRTFSSGNTIYF.

The chain is built from TRBV7-8 and TRBJ1-2; D gene ambiguous. The CDR3 is 12 amino acids. Germline CDR1 SGHVS, CDR2 FQNEAQ. V gave up 5 bases and J gave up 4 bases, with 8 bases separating them. CDR3 sequence (DNA): TGTGCCAGCAGCCCCGCCGGCTATGGCTACACCTTC. Encoded protein: CASSPAGYGYTF.

The chain uses TRBV2 and TRBJ2-1, with 9 bases identical to TRBD2. Trimming at V came to 9 bases and at J to 5 bases, leaving 5 bases not matched to a gene. This CDR3 contains 13 residues. Germline V gene data show CDR1 as SNHLY and CDR2 as FYNNEI. CDR3 residues: CASRLAENNEQFF. Written as DNA, the CDR3 is TGTGCCAGTAGACTAGCGGAAAACAATGAGCAGTTCTTC.

The chain is built from TRBV30 and TRBJ2-1, with D possibly matching TRBD1 (6 bases). Germline assignment: CDR1 GTSNPN and CDR2 SVGIG (reference sequence). Trimming left V 5 bases short and J 0 bases short, with 29 bases between. The CDR3 length is 20 residues. The CDR3 region has the DNA TGTGCCTGGGATCGGCTAACGGGACATAACTATGAAAGCTCCTACAATGAGCAGTTCTTC. Translated, it gives CAWDRLTGHNYESSYNEQFF.

The CDR3 nucleotides read TGTGCCAGCAGTTTATCTTGGTCGGGAGTATCCCCCGGGGAGCTGTTTTTT. It encodes CASSLSWSGVSPGELFF. The chain has TRBV27 and TRBJ2-2, with D possibly TRBD2 on 6 matching bases. The V gene lost 0 bases and the J gene lost 6 bases, with 17 bases spanning the gap. Germline CDR1 and CDR2: MNHEY and SMNVEV (reference sequence). The CDR3 sequence is 17 residues long.

This chain joins TRBV12-5 and TRBJ2-2, with a weak D call TRBD1 (6 bases). CDR3 length equals 16 residues. V shed 6 bases and J shed 6 bases, with 20 bases lying between them. CDR1 and CDR2 (germline): LGHNT, FRNRAP. Written as DNA, the CDR3 is TGTGCTAGTGGCACGGGACACCTAAGGGGTCCCGGGGAGCTGTTTTTT. Encoded protein: CASGTGHLRGPGELFF. Based on the CDR3 plus reference TRBV12-5 and TRBJ2-2, the full variable domain is DARVTQTPRHKVTEMGQEVTMRCQPILGHNTVFWYRQTMMQGLELLAYFRNRAPLDDSGMPKDRFSAEMPDATLATLKIQPSEPRDSAVYFCASGTGHLRGPGELFFGEGSRLTVL.

V and J are TRBV6-5 and TRBJ2-7, with 8 positions matching TRBD1. Germline V gene data show CDR1 as MNHEY and CDR2 as SVGAGI. This CDR3 has 16 residues. V dropped 4 bases and J dropped 4; count of bases not matched to a gene: 12. DNA for the CDR3: TGTGCCAGCAGTTTAACGGTCGCAGGGGGCAAGTACGAGCAGTACTTC. It is translated as CASSLTVAGGKYEQYF.

This chain links TRBV5-6 with TRBJ2-5; 9 nucleotides align to TRBD2. Germline-derived CDR1 and CDR2 are SGHDT and YYEEEE. V lost 0 bases and J lost 1; bases outside the gene matches: 1. The CDR3 runs to 15 residues. CDR3 in amino acids: CASSLASGVQETQYF. The CDR3 DNA sequence: TGTGCCAGCAGCTTGGCTAGCGGGGTCCAAGAGACCCAGTACTTC.

The chain has TRBV6-4 and TRBJ2-3, with TRBD2 as a possible D gene (6 bases). Trimming stripped 8 bases from V and 5 bases from J, with 20 bases between. The germline gives CDR1 MRHNA, CDR2 SNTAGT. This CDR3 comprises 15 residues. The CDR3, as DNA: TGTGCCAGCTCTCAGGGAGGCGGGCTGGGAGATACGCAGTATTTT. Translation: CASSQGGGLGDTQYF.

This rearrangement joins TRBV29-1 to TRBJ2-7; 11 bases map to TRBD1. Losses at the gene ends were 4 bases for V and 1 base for J; bases not matched to a gene: 3. The V gene's germline CDR1 is SQVTM and CDR2 ANQGSEA. The CDR3 is 14 amino acids. The DNA of the CDR3 is TGCAGCGTTGCGGGACAGGGGGTTTCCTACGAGCAGTACTTC. Protein sequence: CSVAGQGVSYEQYF.

The V gene is TRBV11-2, the J gene TRBJ2-1; D perhaps matches TRBD1 (5 bases). The V gene's germline CDR1 is SGHAT and CDR2 FQNNGV. This CDR3 has 15 amino acids. V was cut by 6 bases and J by 4 bases, with 16 bases left in between. CDR3 protein: CASRWAGRIYNEQFF. CDR3 nucleotide sequence: TGTGCCAGCAGATGGGCAGGGCGTATATACAATGAGCAGTTCTTC.

The chain is built from TRBV7-9 and TRBJ2-7; 7 bases are a match to TRBD1. Germline V lookup: CDR1 SEHNR, CDR2 FQNEAQ (reference sequence). The ends lost 2 bases at V and 6 bases at J; junction bases unmatched: 10. This CDR3 is built from 15 residues. CDR3 sequence reads: CASSLTTGQNVEQYF. CDR3 DNA: TGTGCCAGCAGCTTAACCACGGGACAGAACGTCGAGCAGTACTTC.

V and J are TRBV12-3 or TRBV12-4 and TRBJ1-2; D perhaps matches TRBD1 (6 bases). CDR3 length: 13 amino acids. Trimming took off 2 bases at V and 5 bases at J, with 9 bases between the two ends. Written as DNA, the CDR3 is TGTGCCAGCAGTTTATCGGACAGTTATGGCTACACCTTC. This codes for CASSLSDSYGYTF.

Only one count was recorded for this clone. The chain's CDR3 is CASSLGHNTPTDTQYF. The CDR3 DNA reads TGTGCCAGCAGCTTGGGACACAATACACCCACAGATACGCAGTATTTT. This chain uses TRBV11-2 with TRBJ2-3, with D possibly being TRBD1 (6 bases). CDR1 is SGHAT, CDR2 FQNNGV, per germline. The CDR3 totals 16 residues. Trimming took 3 bases from V and 2 from J, leaving 15 bases between them.

This clone was seen only once. DNA of the CDR3: TGTGCCAGCAGACCGTCGGGGGTTGGAAACACCATATATTTT. Translating gives CASRPSGVGNTIYF. V gene TRBV28 combines with J gene TRBJ1-3, with D tentatively TRBD1 (5 bases). The CDR3 contains 14 residues. The ends were cut back, 6 bases at V and 3 bases at J, with 12 bases in the middle. Germline V lookup: CDR1 MDHEN, CDR2 SYDVKM.

The chain couples TRBV7-3 to TRBJ2-1, with 13 bases aligning to TRBD2. CDR1 and CDR2 (germline): SGHTA, FQGTGA. V trimming: 5 bases; J trimming: 0 bases; junction bases outside the gene matches: 7. This CDR3 comprises 18 residues. CDR3 DNA sequence: TGTGCCAGCAGCCCGACTAGCGGGAGGTCTTACTCCTACAATGAGCAGTTCTTC. Translating it yields CASSPTSGRSYSYNEQFF.

The chain links TRBV4-1 to TRBJ1-4; no firm D call. The germline V gene encodes CDR1 MGHRA and CDR2 YSYEKL. The germline V and J ends were trimmed by 0 bases and 3 bases, with 14 bases remaining between them. The CDR3 sequence is 17 residues long. This CDR3 reads CASSQDGRLSANEKLFF. In nucleotides, the CDR3 is TGCGCCAGCAGCCAAGATGGCAGGCTTTCTGCTAATGAAAAACTGTTTTTT.

This clone was detected once. The chain couples TRBV18 to TRBJ2-5, with TRBD2 identical over 10 bases. The CDR3 has 18 residues. V shed 6 bases, J shed 4 bases, and the junction held 17 bases outside the gene matches. Germline V gene lookup returns CDR1 KGHSH and CDR2 LQKENI. The CDR3 sequence: CASSARLAGDWYVETQYF. CDR3 in DNA: TGTGCCAGCTCCGCACGGCTAGCGGGAGATTGGTATGTAGAGACCCAGTACTTC.

The chain links TRBV5-1 to TRBJ2-1; no firm D call. CDR3 length: 14 amino acids. Germline assignment: CDR1 SGHRS and CDR2 YFSETQ. V was trimmed by 0 bases and J by 3 bases, leaving 7 bases between them. The CDR3 loop reads CASSLGADYNEQFF. In DNA form, the CDR3 reads TGCGCCAGCAGCTTGGGGGCAGACTACAATGAGCAGTTCTTC.

The chain recombines TRBV3-1 (or the pseudogene TRBV3-2) with TRBJ1-3, with D tentatively TRBD1 (6 bases). In germline, CDR1 is LGHDT, CDR2 YNNKEL (reference sequence). The ends were cut back, 6 bases at V and 4 bases at J, with 13 bases in the middle. The CDR3 spans 14 residues. In DNA, the CDR3 is TGTGCCAGCAGGCAAACAGGGCTGGGAAACACCATATATTTT. It is translated as CASRQTGLGNTIYF.

The J gene is TRBJ2-7, the V gene TRBV7-9; D call uncertain. This CDR3 contains 14 residues. Germline V gives CDR1 SEHNR, CDR2 FQNEAQ (reference sequence). The germline V and J ends were trimmed by 1 base and 2 bases, with 9 bases remaining between them. CDR3 sequence (DNA): TGTGCCAGCAGCTTAGGTACTGTACCCTACGAGCAGTACTTC. Amino acids: CASSLGTVPYEQYF.

V gene TRBV5-6 combines with J gene TRBJ2-3; D remains unclear. V lost 0 bases and J 4 bases, leaving 12 bases between the germline ends. The V gene's germline CDR1 is SGHDT and CDR2 YYEEEE. The length of the CDR3 is 15 residues. In DNA, the CDR3 is TGTGCCAGCAGCTTGGTGGTGCTAGTTGCAGATACGCAGTATTTT. It yields the protein CASSLVVLVADTQYF.

The CDR3 DNA is TGTGCCAGTGGGACAGCCGCTTCTCAGCCCCAGCATTTT. Its protein is CASGTAASQPQHF. The chain carries TRBV6-6 and TRBJ1-5; 7 bases fit TRBD1. This CDR3 region has 13 residues. CDR1 MNHNY and CDR2 SVGAGI come from the germline V gene (reference sequence). Trimming cost V 9 bases and J 6 bases; bases outside gene matches: 8.

The chain combines TRBV27 with TRBJ2-2; TRBD1 aligns across 8 bases. The CDR3 loop spans 16 amino acids. Unmatched junction bases numbered 10, after V lost 5 bases and J lost 5 bases. Germline loops: CDR1 MNHEY, CDR2 SMNVEV (reference sequence). CDR3 sequence (DNA): TGTGCCAGCAGTCCCGGACAGGGACGGGGGACCGGGGAGCTGTTTTTT. Its protein product is CASSPGQGRGTGELFF.

The genes are TRBV2 and TRBJ1-5, with D unresolved. There are 14 residues in the CDR3. V was shortened by 6 bases and J by 0 bases, with 9 bases between the two germline ends. Germline CDR1 is SNHLY and CDR2 is FYNNEI. CDR3 sequence reads: CASRGSYSNQPQHF. The CDR3 bases are TGTGCCAGCAGGGGCAGCTATAGCAATCAGCCCCAGCATTTT. The variable domain in full, with the rest retrieved from reference TRBV2 and TRBJ1-5, is EPEVTQTPSHQVTQMGQEVILRCVPISNHLYFYWYRQILGQKVEFLVSFYNNEISEKSEIFDDQFSVERPDGSNFTLKIRSTKLEDSAMYFCASRGSYSNQPQHFGDGTRLSIL.

The table lists this clone with a count of one. V gene TRBV28 combines with J gene TRBJ1-6; 8 bases are shared with TRBD1. J was trimmed by 9 bases and V by 2 bases; bases with no gene match: 6. Germline assignment: CDR1 MDHEN and CDR2 SYDVKM. This CDR3 is built from 15 residues. The chain's CDR3 is CASSLLGQGSSPLHF. CDR3 DNA: TGTGCCAGCAGTTTACTTGGACAGGGAAGTTCACCCCTCCACTTT.